This T cell receptor (beta chain) derives from a study of Ad26.COV2.S vaccination and SARS-CoV-2 variants. Germline-derived CDR1 and CDR2 are DFQATT and SNEGSKA (reference sequence). There are 13 residues in the CDR3. The V end lost 3 bases, the J end lost 3 bases, and 11 bases lay between the germline ends. The data were produced by immunoSEQ multiplex PCR, yet TCRdb's version contains in-frame clones alone and is incomplete. The table has 200,000 to 250,000 clones, 85% to 90% seen once. Treatment of the sample: 19 received Ad26.COV2.S at low or high dose, single or two shots; roughly five received placebo; per-sample allocation not given. Samples were taken on day 63 after the first vaccine or placebo injection.

Sequencing was performed on peripheral blood, taken in a trial of Ad26.COV2.S vaccine versus placebo. The chain couples TRBV20-1 to TRBJ1-2; weak D call: TRBD1 (5 bases). This receptor was taken from a person aged 18-65 years who received the Ad26.COV2.S COVID-19 vaccine or a placebo. The CDR3 DNA sequence: TGCAGTGCTAGTCGGGGCCCCGACTATGGCTACACCTTC. It specifies CSASRGPDYGYTF.